Listed here are 3 T cell receptor beta chains from one sample, sequenced in a study of cytomegalovirus exposure and HLA in healthy donors. TCRdb keeps only in-frame clones here, not all; method: immunoSEQ multiplex PCR. The sample comprises fewer than 200,000 clones, around 87% of which are singletons, and approximately 1.5% rests with the top ten. The sequenced sample was PBMCs. These TCRs come from a woman in her 30s in good health and CMV-seronegative.

V is TRBV9 and J is TRBJ1-2, with a weak D call TRBD1 (6 bases). The CDR3 runs 14 residues. The germline V gene encodes CDR1 SGDLS and CDR2 YYNGEE. Trimming took 3 bases from V and 2 from J, leaving 11 bases between them. The CDR3 region is CASSAQGQNYGYTF. The CDR3 bases are TGTGCCAGCAGCGCCCAGGGACAAAACTATGGCTACACCTTC.

V gene TRBV27 combines with J gene TRBJ2-3; 7 bases map to TRBD1. Trimming removed 9 bases from V and 2 bases from J; junction bases left unmatched: 8. The CDR3 totals 14 residues. From germline, CDR1 is MNHEY and CDR2 SMNVEV (reference sequence). As DNA, the CDR3 is TGTGCCAGTCGAGCCGGGACAGTCACAGATACGCAGTATTTT. This codes for CASRAGTVTDTQYF.

The table lists this clone with a few counts. The CDR3: CASTPDSYEQYF. The CDR3 DNA sequence: TGTGCCAGCACCCCGGACAGCTACGAGCAGTACTTC. V and J are TRBV7-9 and TRBJ2-7; D is perhaps TRBD1 (6 bases). Trimming removed 7 bases from V and 3 bases from J, with 10 bases in between. Germline assignment: CDR1 SEHNR and CDR2 FQNEAQ (reference sequence). The CDR3 has 12 amino acids. Using reference TRBV7-9 and TRBJ2-7 for the parts outside the CDR3, the full variable domain is DTGVSQNPRHKITKRGQNVTFRCDPISEHNRLYWYRQTLGQGPEFLTYFQNEAQLEKSRLLSDRFSAERPKGSFSTLEIQRTEQGDSAMYLCASTPDSYEQYFGPGTRLTVT.